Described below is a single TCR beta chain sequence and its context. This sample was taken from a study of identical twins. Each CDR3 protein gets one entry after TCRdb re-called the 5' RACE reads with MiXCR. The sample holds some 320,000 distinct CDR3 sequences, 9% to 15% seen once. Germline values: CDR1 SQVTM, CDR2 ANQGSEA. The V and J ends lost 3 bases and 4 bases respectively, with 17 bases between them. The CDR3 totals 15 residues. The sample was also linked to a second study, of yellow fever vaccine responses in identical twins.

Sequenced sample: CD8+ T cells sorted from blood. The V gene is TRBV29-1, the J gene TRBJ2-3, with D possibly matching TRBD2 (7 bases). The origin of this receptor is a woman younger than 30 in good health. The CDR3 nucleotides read TGCAGCGTTGAGGGGGCGGGGGCCTCCCCAGATACGCAGTATTTT. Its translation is CSVEGAGASPDTQYF.